Listed below are T cell receptor beta chains from one sample, sequenced in a study of T cells after yellow fever vaccination. One entry per CDR3 protein, called by TCRdb with MiXCR from the 5' RACE reads. The top ten hold about 2.5% of the sample, which has around 150,000 distinct CDR3 sequences, more than 5.5% seen once. The sequencing used CD4+ T cells sorted from PBMCs, collected roughly 5 days after the first yellow fever vaccination. The origin of the receptors is a man aged 18 to 29 who received the YFV17D yellow fever vaccine. CDR3s include the opening cysteine and the closing phenylalanine or tryptophan. The order of the fields is clone size, V gene, J gene, D gene, CDR3 DNA, CDR3 protein. D genes are given only for firm matches. The size of a clone is reported for some rows only, either as once, few or many, or as a class for expanded clones.

many	TRBV18	TRBJ2-1	.	TGTGCCAGCTCACCACCGCAGGGTGAAGAGCAGTTCTTC	CASSPPQGEEQFF
few	TRBV19	TRBJ1-2	.	TGTGCCAGTAATTGGGACGGACTAAACTATGGCTACACCTTC	CASNWDGLNYGYTF
.	TRBV23-1	TRBJ2-7	.	TGCGCCTCCTCGGGACTCGCGCGCCACGAGCAGTACTTC	CASSGLARHEQYF
many	TRBV12-3/TRBV12-4	TRBJ2-3	TRBD2	TGTGCCAGCAGAACTAGCGGGGGGAACCCAGATACGCAGTATTTT	CASRTSGGNPDTQYF
many	TRBV9	TRBJ2-1	.	TGTGCCAGCAGCCCCTACTTAGGGAGCACCTACAATGAGCAGTTCTTC	CASSPYLGSTYNEQFF
many	TRBV12-3/TRBV12-4	TRBJ2-7	.	TGTGCCAGCAGTTCCTTACAGAGCTCCTACGAGCAGTACTTC	CASSSLQSSYEQYF
many	TRBV7-9	TRBJ2-2	TRBD2	TGTGCCAGCAGCCCCCAGCCTAGCGGGGGAATCGGGGAGCTGTTTTTT	CASSPQPSGGIGELFF
.	TRBV20-1	TRBJ1-4	.	TGCAGTGCTAGGGAGGGGCTGGAGGAAAAACTGTTTTTT	CSAREGLEEKLFF
many	TRBV12-3/TRBV12-4	TRBJ2-1	.	TGTGCCAGCAGCCGCACCGGTCTAGCGTTACAGTTCTTC	CASSRTGLALQFF
.	TRBV7-9	TRBJ2-3	TRBD2	TGTGCCAGCAGCTTCAGCGGGGGCCCCACAGATACGCAGTATTTT	CASSFSGGPTDTQYF
many	TRBV4-2	TRBJ1-6	.	TGTGCCAGCAGCCAAGATTCAGGGGATAATTCACCCCTCCACTTT	CASSQDSGDNSPLHF
many	TRBV5-1	TRBJ1-3	.	TGCGCCAGCAGCTCAGGACAGAAGGAGGACACCATATATTTT	CASSSGQKEDTIYF
many	TRBV7-2	TRBJ2-2	TRBD1	TGTGCCAGCAGCTTTTCCATATACAGGGGGCGCGTGTACACCGGGGAGCTGTTTTTT	CASSFSIYRGRVYTGELFF
few	TRBV29-1	TRBJ1-1	.	TGCAGCGTTGGGGTTATGAACACTGAAGCTTTCTTT	CSVGVMNTEAFF
many	TRBV6-1	TRBJ1-6	.	TGTGCCAGCAGTGAAGGTGTAGGGAGGGGTTCACCCCTCCACTTT	CASSEGVGRGSPLHF
many	TRBV4-2	TRBJ2-2	.	TGTGCCAGCGGGGGAGGGGGGCGCGGAACCGGGGAGCTGTTTTTT	CASGGGGRGTGELFF
many	TRBV6-5	TRBJ2-1	.	TGTGCCAGCAGTTACTCGACCGACATCCCTCCCAATGAGCAGTTCTTC	CASSYSTDIPPNEQFF
.	TRBV12-3/TRBV12-4	TRBJ2-3	TRBD2	TGTGCCTTCATTGACGGTGGAGCGGGGGGCCGTCGCACAGATACGCAGTATTTT	CAFIDGGAGGRRTDTQYF
many	TRBV6-5	TRBJ1-2	TRBD1	TGTGCCAGCAGACCTCCAGGGGGCGACTATGGCTACACCTTC	CASRPPGGDYGYTF
many	TRBV11-2	TRBJ1-4	.	TGTGCCAGCAGCGCCTGGACAGACCTAGCAACTAATGAAAAACTGTTTTTT	CASSAWTDLATNEKLFF
many	TRBV15	TRBJ1-2	.	TGTGCCACCAGCAGAGATCGAATTTCCTATGGCTACACCTTC	CATSRDRISYGYTF
few	TRBV20-1	TRBJ2-3	.	TGCAGTTTTAGATCGTCAGTGTATGCAGATACGCAGTATTTT	CSFRSSVYADTQYF
many	TRBV7-6	TRBJ1-3	.	TGTGCCAGCAGCTTTGGGCAGGGAAGGACTGGAAACACCATATATTTT	CASSFGQGRTGNTIYF
few	TRBV30	TRBJ2-5	TRBD1	TGTGCCTGGGAGACAGGGGCGGTGGAGACCCAGTACTTC	CAWETGAVETQYF
many	TRBV2	TRBJ2-2	TRBD1	TGTGCCAGCAGAGAGACAGGGGCCGGGGAGCTGTTTTTT	CASRETGAGELFF
many	TRBV9	TRBJ2-1	.	TGTGCCAGCAGCGTAGAGGGGGGACCATGGAATGAGCAGTTCTTC	CASSVEGGPWNEQFF
many	TRBV15	TRBJ2-3	.	TGTGCCACCAGCAGAGCGGTGACCACAGATACGCAGTATTTT	CATSRAVTTDTQYF
many	TRBV7-2	TRBJ2-1	.	TGTGCCAGCAGCTTTTATCGTCGCTCCTACAATGAGCAGTTCTTC	CASSFYRRSYNEQFF
few	TRBV6-2/TRBV6-3	TRBJ2-1	TRBD1	TGTGCCAGCAGCCACAACGACAGGGTTTATGAGCAGTTCTTC	CASSHNDRVYEQFF
few	TRBV7-9	TRBJ1-5	TRBD1	TGTGCCAGCAGCTTAGGAGAGGGGACAGGGTTGAGCAATCAGCCCCAGCATTTT	CASSLGEGTGLSNQPQHF
.	TRBV20-1	TRBJ2-1	TRBD1	TGCAGTGCCGGACAGGGGGCACGTGAGCAGTTCTTC	CSAGQGAREQFF
.	TRBV28	TRBJ1-5	.	TGTGCCAGCAGCCTCAGGGTTTCGTTCTCGGTCGATCAGCCCCAGCATTTT	CASSLRVSFSVDQPQHF
many	TRBV29-1	TRBJ1-2	TRBD1	TGCAGCTCCGGGACAGGGGGCTATGGCTACACCTTC	CSSGTGGYGYTF
.	TRBV7-8	TRBJ2-1	.	TGTGCCAGCAACCTTCGACGGACCGGTTACAATGAGCAGTTCTTC	CASNLRRTGYNEQFF
many	TRBV5-1	TRBJ2-1	TRBD1	TGCGCCAGCAGCACGGCCCAGGGGGTCACTAGCAATGAGCAGTTCTTC	CASSTAQGVTSNEQFF
few	TRBV23-1	TRBJ2-7	TRBD1	TGCGCCAGCAGTCAAGAGGGACAGCCACCTACGAGTTCCTACGAGCAGTACTTC	CASSQEGQPPTSSYEQYF
.	TRBV9	TRBJ1-3	.	TGTGCCAGCAGCGTAGTTGGGACCTCTGGAAACACCATATATTTT	CASSVVGTSGNTIYF